This is a list of T cell receptor beta chains from one sample in a study of T-cell reconstitution after alpha-beta-depleted transplantation in children. TCRdb recomputed calls from the PCR reads with MiXCR, one row per CDR3 protein. The repertoire holds roughly 200,000 distinct CDR3 sequences, with around 7% as singletons. This sample comprised PBMCs, obtained before TCRalphabeta/CD19-depleted stem cell transplant. The receptors stem from a boy younger than 10 with acute lymphoblastic leukemia, due to receive a stem cell transplant. Each CDR3 is given with its conserved first and last residue. D genes are given only for firm matches. A clone size is listed for some rows: how often the clone was seen (once, few, many), or a class if it is expanded.

v_gene,len,j_gene,d_gene,abundance,CDR3aa,CDR3nt
TRBV28,15,TRBJ2-1,TRBD2,many,CASKRGGPAVDEQFF,TGTGCCAGCAAGCGGGGGGGCCCGGCTGTCGATGAGCAGTTCTTC
TRBV5-1,15,TRBJ2-3,TRBD2,few,CASSSQRGGADTHYF,TGCGCCAGCAGTTCACAGCGGGGGGGCGCAGATACGCATTATTTT
TRBV19,15,TRBJ1-1,-,-,CASSIGQSMNTEAFF,TGTGCCAGTAGTATAGGACAATCCATGAACACTGAAGCTTTCTTT
TRBV7-9,16,TRBJ2-5,TRBD2,few,CASSPWTSGRGETHYF,TGTGCCAGCAGCCCCTGGACTAGCGGGAGAGGAGAGACCCATTACTTC
TRBV5-1,16,TRBJ2-5,-,many,CASSLVGGGLQETQYF,TGCGCCAGCAGCTTGGTTGGGGGGGGCCTCCAAGAGACCCAGTACTTC
TRBV6-1,19,TRBJ1-5,-,-,CASSNGNRATSHSNQPQHF,TGTGCCAGCAGTAATGGTAACAGGGCAACCTCTCATAGCAATCAGCCCCAGCATTTT
TRBV27,18,TRBJ2-3,TRBD2,many,CASRGLAGGPKLTDTQYF,TGTGCCAGCAGAGGCCTAGCGGGAGGGCCTAAGTTAACAGATACGCAGTATTTT
TRBV7-9,18,TRBJ2-1,TRBD1,-,CASSVAQGGGDSYNEQFF,TGTGCCAGCAGCGTCGCACAGGGGGGTGGGGACTCCTACAATGAGCAGTTCTTC
TRBV6-2/TRBV6-3,13,TRBJ1-1,-,few,CASSSWGGIEAFF,TGTGCCAGCAGCTCATGGGGCGGAATAGAAGCTTTCTTT
TRBV11-3,14,TRBJ1-5,-,-,CASSSQMENQPQHF,TGTGCCAGCAGCTCCCAAATGGAGAATCAGCCCCAGCATTTT
TRBV7-2,14,TRBJ1-5,-,few,CASSSVGSNQPQHF,TGTGCCAGCAGCTCGGTGGGGAGCAATCAGCCCCAGCATTTT
TRBV11-1,19,TRBJ1-1,TRBD1,-,CASSHPGQGVAGQNTEAFF,TGTGCCAGCAGCCACCCGGGACAGGGAGTCGCAGGGCAGAACACTGAAGCTTTCTTT
TRBV12-3/TRBV12-4,14,TRBJ2-7,-,many,CASSWSQRNYEQYF,TGTGCCAGCAGTTGGAGCCAGCGAAACTACGAGCAGTACTTC
TRBV7-2,16,TRBJ2-6,-,many,CASSARGAGGANVLTF,TGTGCCAGCAGCGCAAGGGGGGCAGGTGGGGCCAACGTCCTGACTTTC
TRBV19,13,TRBJ2-5,-,-,CASSMSKEETQYF,TGTGCCAGTAGTATGTCGAAAGAAGAGACCCAGTACTTC
TRBV6-4,14,TRBJ2-3,-,many,CASSATGSTDTQYF,TGTGCCAGCAGTGCGACAGGTAGCACAGATACGCAGTATTTT